Below, 22 T cell receptor beta chains from the same sample are listed, as sequenced in a study of control samples from healthy donors and cancer patients. TCRdb's table, derived via immunoSEQ multiplex PCR, lists solely in-frame clones and lacks some. The sample holds tens of thousands of clones, roughly 93% seen once. The sample taken for sequencing was blood. The source is a woman aged 18-30 years in good health.

The chain is built from TRBV13 and TRBJ2-7, with a possible D match to TRBD1 (5 bases). The CDR3 consists of 15 residues. The V gene lost 5 bases and the J gene lost 4 bases, with 18 bases spanning the gap. Per germline, CDR1 PRHDT and CDR2 FYEKMQ (reference sequence). The CDR3 coding sequence is TGTGCCAGCAGCCCTAAAGGGGCCGGCTCGTACGAGCAGTACTTC. Its protein is CASSPKGAGSYEQYF.

The V call is TRBV15, the J call TRBJ2-1; 11 positions agree with TRBD1. CDR3 size: 16 residues. V shed 6 bases, J shed 2 bases, and the junction held 6 bases outside the gene matches. From germline, CDR1 is LNHNV and CDR2 YYDKDF (reference sequence). The CDR3 reads CATRAWTGGPYNEQFF. In DNA form, the CDR3 reads TGTGCCACCAGAGCTTGGACAGGGGGCCCCTACAATGAGCAGTTCTTC.

The genes are TRBV19 and TRBJ1-2, with 7 bases lining up with TRBD1. Trimming removed 6 bases from V and 0 bases from J; junction bases left unmatched: 7. The CDR3 consists of 15 residues. The germline V gene encodes CDR1 LNHDA and CDR2 SQIVND (reference sequence). This CDR3 reads CASSRSGQTNYGYTF. The CDR3 DNA sequence: TGTGCCAGTAGCAGATCGGGACAGACTAACTATGGCTACACCTTC.

The chain recombines TRBV11-2 with TRBJ1-1, with TRBD1 as a possible D gene (5 bases). V was shortened by 2 bases and J by 3 bases, with 10 bases between the two germline ends. The CDR3 totals 14 residues. Per the germline V gene, CDR1 is SGHAT and CDR2 is FQNNGV. CDR3 coding DNA: TGTGCCAGCAGCTTAATGGGGGAGGACACTGAAGCTTTCTTT. It is translated as CASSLMGEDTEAFF. Combining the CDR3 with reference TRBV11-2 and TRBJ1-1 gives the whole variable domain EAGVAQSPRYKIIEKRQSVAFWCNPISGHATLYWYQQILGQGPKLLIQFQNNGVVDDSQLPKDRFSAERLKGVDSTLKIQPAKLEDSAVYLCASSLMGEDTEAFFGQGTRLTVV.

This chain connects TRBV27 to TRBJ1-4, with 7 bases matching TRBD1. With V trimmed by 8 bases and J by 1 base, 7 bases remained unmatched. CDR3 length: 15 residues. Germline assignment: CDR1 MNHEY and CDR2 SMNVEV (reference sequence). As DNA, the CDR3 is TGTGCCAGCTCCCGCTACAGGGGAACTAATGAAAAACTGTTTTTT. Its protein product is CASSRYRGTNEKLFF.

The gene calls are TRBV3-1 (or the pseudogene TRBV3-2) and TRBJ2-7; possible D gene TRBD2, 6 bases. Germline CDR1 LGHDT, CDR2 YNNKEL (reference sequence). This CDR3 has 15 amino acids. Trimming removed 1 base at V and 5 bases at J, with 15 bases between. The CDR3 here is CASSQVGASVHEQYF. The DNA of the CDR3 is TGTGCCAGCAGCCAAGTAGGGGCTAGCGTCCACGAGCAGTACTTC.

The chain joins TRBV7-9 to TRBJ2-5; 7 nucleotides line up with TRBD1. The V and J ends lost 4 bases and 4 bases, in that order; junction bases with no gene match: 12. Per the germline V gene, CDR1 is SEHNR and CDR2 is FQNEAQ (reference sequence). This CDR3 has 16 residues. The CDR3 reads CASSSTGVGVGETQYF. As DNA, the CDR3 is TGTGCCAGCAGCTCAACAGGGGTCGGGGTCGGAGAGACCCAGTACTTC. Complete variable domain (other parts from reference TRBV7-9 and TRBJ2-5): DTGVSQNPRHKITKRGQNVTFRCDPISEHNRLYWYRQTLGQGPEFLTYFQNEAQLEKSRLLSDRFSAERPKGSFSTLEIQRTEQGDSAMYLCASSSTGVGVGETQYFGPGTRLLVL.

CDR3 protein: CASSPGTGTATNEKLFF. The CDR3 region has the DNA TGTGCCAGCTCACCAGGGACAGGAACCGCAACTAATGAAAAACTGTTTTTT. The chain joins TRBV18 to TRBJ1-4; 8 positions match TRBD1. The CDR3 extends over 17 amino acids. Per germline, CDR1 KGHSH and CDR2 LQKENI. The junction had 5 bases not matched to a gene; V was cut back by 2 bases and J by 0 bases.

The J gene is TRBJ2-7, the V gene TRBV6-2 or TRBV6-3, with D maybe TRBD2 (6 bases). V was cut by 4 bases and J by 3 bases, with 10 bases left in between. The germline gives CDR1 MNHEY, CDR2 SVGEGT. This CDR3 contains 13 residues. The CDR3 protein is CASSSGEIYEQYF. The CDR3 bases are TGTGCCAGCAGTTCGGGAGAGATCTACGAGCAGTACTTC.

The rearrangement uses TRBV7-2 and TRBJ2-5; 9 positions agree with TRBD2. Per germline, CDR1 SGHTA and CDR2 FQGNSA. V gave up 1 base and J gave up 5 bases; unmatched junction bases: 5. The CDR3 consists of 15 residues. The CDR3 DNA sequence: TGTGCCAGCAGCTTAGTCAGGCGGGGGGGGGAGACCCAGTACTTC. This gives the protein CASSLVRRGGETQYF.

CDR3 in DNA: TGTGCCAGCAGTTTAGGAGACAGGGGCAAACTGTTTTTT. Translated, it gives CASSLGDRGKLFF. The rearrangement uses TRBV28 and TRBJ1-4; TRBD1 matches at 8 bases. V trimming: 2 bases; J trimming: 11 bases; junction bases outside the gene matches: 4. The CDR3 runs 13 residues. Germline loops: CDR1 MDHEN, CDR2 SYDVKM.

V is TRBV18 and J is TRBJ1-2; 7 bases are a match to TRBD1. Losses at the gene ends were 6 bases for V and 2 bases for J; bases not matched to a gene: 3. The CDR3 is 13 amino acids. CDR1 is KGHSH, CDR2 LQKENI, per germline. The CDR3 region is CASSWDRNYGYTF. DNA of the CDR3: TGTGCCAGCTCGTGGGACAGAAACTATGGCTACACCTTC.

The rearrangement joins TRBV29-1 to TRBJ2-7; TRBD1 is a possible D gene (6 bases). Trimming removed 1 base from V and 1 base from J, with 8 bases in between. This CDR3 spans 13 amino acids. Looked up from germline, CDR1 is SQVTM and CDR2 is ANQGSEA. For the CDR3, the DNA is TGCAGCGTTGAAGTTCAGGGGTCCTACGAGCAGTACTTC. As protein: CSVEVQGSYEQYF.

J is TRBJ2-4 and V is TRBV28; unclear D gene. Trimming stripped 6 bases from V and 0 bases from J, with 15 bases between. The CDR3 covers 16 residues. Germline V lookup: CDR1 MDHEN, CDR2 SYDVKM. The CDR3 nucleotides read TGTGCCAGCAGCACTTTCGACGTACTAGCCAAAAACATTCAGTACTTC. This codes for CASSTFDVLAKNIQYF.

The chain carries TRBV6-6 and TRBJ1-3, with D hard to call. The germline V gene has CDR1 MNHNY and CDR2 SVGAGI (reference sequence). The CDR3 is 15 residues long. V was shortened by 4 bases and J by 0 bases, with 10 bases between the two germline ends. CDR3 residues: CASSLVALSGNTIYF. CDR3 sequence (DNA): TGTGCCAGCAGTTTGGTGGCACTCTCTGGAAACACCATATATTTT.

The chain couples TRBV6-2 or TRBV6-3 to TRBJ2-1; D remains ambiguous. The CDR3 spans 13 residues. V shed 0 bases and J shed 7 bases, with 7 bases lying between them. The V gene's germline CDR1 is MNHEY and CDR2 SVGEGT. CDR3 nucleotide sequence: TGTGCCAGCAGTTACTCCGAGACTAATGAGCAGTTCTTC. It codes for CASSYSETNEQFF.

This clone was observed a handful of times. The chain has TRBV5-1 and TRBJ1-4; D is possibly TRBD1 (5 bases). The CDR3 covers 13 residues. Deletions cut 3 bases from V and 6 bases from J, with 9 bases between. The germline CDR1 and CDR2 sequences are SGHRS and YFSETQ. CDR3 loop: CASSWQGDEKLFF. The CDR3 DNA follows: TGCGCCAGCAGCTGGCAGGGAGATGAAAAACTGTTTTTT.

The genes are TRBV11-2 and TRBJ2-3, with D uncertain. CDR3 length: 15 residues. The V gene's germline CDR1 is SGHAT and CDR2 FQNNGV. Trimming shortened V by 4 bases and J by 0 bases, and 11 bases separated the two germline ends. This CDR3 is CASSSVRQSTDTQYF. CDR3 nucleotide sequence: TGTGCCAGCAGCTCCGTTCGGCAGAGCACAGATACGCAGTATTTT.

The V call is TRBV20-1, the J call TRBJ2-3; D is perhaps TRBD1 or TRBD2 (6 bases each). The CDR3 length is 15 residues. Trimming removed 3 bases from V and 3 bases from J, with 16 bases in between. The germline CDR1 and CDR2 sequences are DFQATT and SNEGSKA (reference sequence). This CDR3 is CSASQRRGETDTQYF. CDR3 coding DNA: TGCAGTGCTAGTCAGCGGAGGGGGGAGACAGATACGCAGTATTTT.

The gene calls are TRBV24-1 and TRBJ2-6; tentatively, D is TRBD1 (6 bases). The CDR3 extends over 16 amino acids. Trimming stripped 4 bases from V and 0 bases from J, with 9 bases between. Germline values: CDR1 KGHDR, CDR2 SFDVKD. The CDR3 nucleotides are TGTGCCACCAGTGAACAGGGTGACTCTGGGGCCAACGTCCTGACTTTC. This codes for CATSEQGDSGANVLTF.

V usage is TRBV5-1 and J usage is TRBJ2-1, with 11 nucleotides matching TRBD2. The CDR3 is 15 amino acids. The V gene's germline CDR1 is SGHRS and CDR2 YFSETQ. Germline trimming cut 0 bases from V and 8 bases from J; bases unmatched to any gene: 4. The CDR3 reads CASSLALAGGYEQFF. Here the CDR3 DNA reads TGCGCCAGCAGCTTGGCGTTAGCGGGGGGGTATGAGCAGTTCTTC.

A note on this clone: One end of the junction fails to match germline, which may point to a read error. The chain joins TRBV6-6 to TRBJ2-2; D is perhaps TRBD1 (6 bases). CDR3 length: 14 residues. Looked up from germline, CDR1 is MNHNY and CDR2 is SVGAGI (reference sequence). The CDR3 DNA follows: TGTGCCAGCAACCCACAGGGAGCCACCAGGGAGCTGTTTTTT. Its protein product is CASNPQGATRELFF.